This T cell receptor (beta chain) came from a study of Ad26.COV2.S vaccination and SARS-CoV-2 variants (dated by TCRdb to 2020 to 2022). Concerning the study at large: Donors in the vaccine arm were drawn from COV1001, a multicentre, randomized, double-blind, placebo-controlled phase I-IIa trial testing Ad26.COV2.S in healthy adults. Ad26.COV2.S was administered intramuscularly at 5 x 10^10 or 1 x 10^11 viral particles, either as a single shot or as two shots given 56 days apart. TCRbeta repertoire sequencing was used to assess the specificity and breadth of SARS-CoV-2-reactive T cell receptors after Ad26.COV2.S vaccination. A total of around 32 samples were included in the TCR-sequenced set, comprising around 19 Ad26.COV2.S vaccine recipients, 5 placebo recipients and 8 SARS-CoV-2 convalescent individuals. Participants in the trial were split at random into five groups of five each, receiving low-dose or high-dose Ad26.COV2.S once or twice, or else placebo on both occasions. Investigators remained blinded to trial group allocation during experiments and outcome assessment.

In the case of this clone: No antigen is known for it. No base quality information exists; no much larger clone differs at one position.

Read against the paper, the sample's treatment or condition label means: roughly 18 received Ad26.COV2.S at low or high dose, single or two shots; about five received placebo; per-sample allocation not given. For vaccine and placebo recipients, the sequenced repertoires came from samples collected on day 63 after the first injection. In Cohort 1b, 25 to 30 adults aged 18-55 years were enrolled at a single site in Boston, USA, between 29 July and 7 August 2020. Ad26.COV2.S consisted of a replication-incompetent adenovirus type 26 vector by which a prefusion-stabilized SARS-CoV-2 spike protein from the original Wuhan strain was expressed. Trimming removed 2 bases from V and 6 bases from J; the gene matches leave 3 bases unexplained. For CDR1 and CDR2, the germline V gene (reference sequence) lists LNHDA and SQIVND. The CDR3 sequence holds 14 residues, the cysteine and phenylalanine included. Only the CDR3 portion is preserved as DNA: 42 bases, with reading frame beginning at the first base.

Overall study outcomes, separate from this receptor: Vaccine and placebo recipients had similar non-spike TCR breadth, a finding consistent with the vaccine containing only spike. Spike-specific TCR breadth was higher in Ad26.COV2.S recipients than in placebo recipients (P = 0.0014). The study was not powered for comparison of responses between vaccine doses or regimens. According to the authors, total T cell responses may have been underestimated by the TCR breadth and depth analyses. After vaccination, substantial breadth of spike-specific CD8+ and CD4+ T cell responses was reported.

TCRbeta CDR3 regions were sequenced with the immunoSEQ Assay. After extraction, genomic DNA underwent amplification by bias-controlled multiplex PCR, followed by high-throughput sequencing. The original methods were these. To quantify the absolute abundance of every unique TCRbeta CDR3 region, sequences were collapsed and filtered. T cell fraction was estimated by normalizing TCRbeta template counts to usable DNA, with usable DNA measured through amplification of reference genes found in all nucleated cells. Repertoire TCRs were annotated as SARS-CoV-2-specific when V gene, CDR3 amino acid sequence and J gene were exactly matched to a known reactive TCR set. The reference SARS-CoV-2 TCR set was derived from MIRA and filtered for enrichment in COVID-19-positive ImmuneCODE repertoires, a step that removed public or cross-reactive TCRs. Using the MIRA antigens, annotated TCRs were further analysed by specific ORF or by position within an ORF. Breadth was defined as annotated unique rearrangements over total unique productive rearrangements; depth was the summed frequency of those rearrangements. Group comparisons of TCR breadth used two-sided Wilcoxon rank-sum tests. Imported from immuneACCESS, the table was reduced by TCRdb to in-frame sequences with V and J called. These copies leave out some clones; in studies compared against another copy, an unresolved V gene accounts for under half, and the cause of the remainder is not known. The DNA was the basis for D and trimming; V, J and clone size are from that table. This sample has 360,000 or so clones in its table, and roughly 84% of those were observed once. The biggest ten clones account for around 3.5% of the sample.

The sequence derives from a person between 18 and 59 years old who received the Ad26.COV2.S COVID-19 vaccine or a placebo. The specimen comprised peripheral blood, sampled in a trial of Ad26.COV2.S vaccine versus placebo. This sequence uses TRBV19 and TRBJ2-1, with 8 bases matching TRBD2. In nucleotides, the sequence is TGTGCCAGTAGTATAACGGGGGGGCCCAATGAGCAGTTCTTC. Its amino acids are CASSITGGPNEQFF.